A single sample is the source of the 9 T cell receptor beta chains below, sequenced in a study of metastatic and nonmetastatic thyroid tumors. Prior to thyroid surgery, none of the patients had received any treatment. MiXCR re-clonotyped the PCR reads for TCRdb. This table holds a few thousand clones, about 20% found once. Sequencing was done on a sample of tumor tissue. All receptors derive from a male donor with papillary thyroid cancer or a benign thyroid nodule (not recorded which). Some clones in this sample may be carry-over from other donors' samples.

This clone was detected ten times or more. The rearrangement uses TRBV7-9 and TRBJ1-5; no clear D gene. Deletions cut 5 bases from V and 7 bases from J, with 12 bases between. Germline lookup yields CDR1 SEHNR and CDR2 FQNEAQ (reference sequence). The CDR3 runs 13 residues. The CDR3 DNA sequence: TGTGCCAGCAGCGATTCCGGCGGACAGCCCCAGCATTTT. Protein sequence: CASSDSGGQPQHF.

This clone ranks as large. This sequence joins TRBV6-5 and TRBJ2-2, with D possibly matching TRBD1 (5 bases). With 2 bases removed from V and 5 bases from J, the gap between germline ends came to 15 bases. The CDR3 extends over 16 amino acids. Germline CDR1 reads MNHEY; CDR2 reads SVGAGI. The CDR3 DNA is TGTGCCAGCAGTTACCGAATTTTAAGGGGTACCGGGGAGCTGTTTTTT. It translates to CASSYRILRGTGELFF.

This clone was counted a few times. The chain combines TRBV6-1 with TRBJ1-2; TRBD1 matches 11 bases. The V gene's germline CDR1 is MNHNS and CDR2 SASEGT. Trimming cost V 6 bases and J 4 bases; bases outside gene matches: 7. The CDR3 is made up of 15 amino acids. The CDR3 here is CASRATGTGGYGYTF. The DNA for the CDR3 is TGTGCCAGCAGAGCCACCGGGACAGGGGGCTATGGCTACACCTTC.

Concerning this clone: Other DNA sequences in the same sample also yield this CDR3. V and J are TRBV7-9 and TRBJ2-7; 8 bases align to TRBD2. The CDR3 runs to 15 residues. V lost 0 bases and J lost 2; bases outside the gene matches: 3. CDR1 and CDR2 from the germline V gene are SEHNR and FQNEAQ (reference sequence). The CDR3 bases are TGTGCCAGCAGCTTAGCCGGGGGGGCTACCTACGAGCAGTACTTC. Amino acids: CASSLAGGATYEQYF.

The genes are TRBV5-1 and TRBJ2-3; TRBD1 matches 7 bases. This CDR3 comprises 14 residues. The V segment lost 4 bases and the J segment 1 base; nucleotides outside the gene matches: 3. Germline V gives CDR1 SGHRS, CDR2 YFSETQ. The CDR3: CASSPDRGTDTQYF. The DNA for the CDR3 is TGCGCCAGCAGCCCCGACAGGGGCACAGATACGCAGTATTTT. The variable domain in full, with the rest retrieved from reference TRBV5-1 and TRBJ2-3, is KAGVTQTPRYLIKTRGQQVTLSCSPISGHRSVSWYQQTPGQGLQFLFEYFSETQRNKGNFPGRFSGRQFSNSRSEMNVSTLELGDSALYLCASSPDRGTDTQYFGPGTRLTVL.

The chain uses TRBV20-1 and TRBJ1-2; 7 nucleotides line up with TRBD1. The V and J ends lost 6 bases and 10 bases, in that order; junction bases with no gene match: 11. Germline V gives CDR1 DFQATT, CDR2 SNEGSKA (reference sequence). The CDR3 is made up of 12 amino acids. The CDR3 nucleotides read TGCAGTGCAAGCACGGACAGGTGGGACTACACCTTC. Translated, it gives CSASTDRWDYTF.

This clone is large in the sample. V is TRBV27 and J is TRBJ2-1; the match to TRBD2 covers 8 bases. Germline assignment: CDR1 MNHEY and CDR2 SMNVEV (reference sequence). CDR3 length: 14 amino acids. J was trimmed by 6 bases and V by 1 base; bases with no gene match: 2. CDR3 protein: CASSLLAGTNEQFF. CDR3 in DNA: TGTGCCAGCAGTTTATTAGCGGGAACCAATGAGCAGTTCTTC.

This chain uses TRBV6-1 with TRBJ1-2; 8 bases fit TRBD1. Germline V CDR1 and CDR2: MNHNS, SASEGT. The CDR3 runs to 15 residues. Trimming at V came to 2 bases and at J to 6 bases, leaving 8 bases not matched to a gene. CDR3 protein: CASSELAGGADGYTF. Written as DNA, the CDR3 is TGTGCCAGCAGTGAATTGGCAGGGGGCGCGGATGGCTACACCTTC.

This clone was recorded at least ten times. The chain employs TRBV13 and TRBJ2-1; D is perhaps TRBD1 or TRBD2 (5 bases each). The CDR3 has 14 amino acids. CDR1 and CDR2 from the germline V gene are PRHDT and FYEKMQ (reference sequence). V was cut by 3 bases and J by 2 bases, with 8 bases left in between. CDR3 coding DNA: TGTGCCAGCAGCTTCCGGGGACCCTACAATGAGCAGTTCTTC. Protein product: CASSFRGPYNEQFF.